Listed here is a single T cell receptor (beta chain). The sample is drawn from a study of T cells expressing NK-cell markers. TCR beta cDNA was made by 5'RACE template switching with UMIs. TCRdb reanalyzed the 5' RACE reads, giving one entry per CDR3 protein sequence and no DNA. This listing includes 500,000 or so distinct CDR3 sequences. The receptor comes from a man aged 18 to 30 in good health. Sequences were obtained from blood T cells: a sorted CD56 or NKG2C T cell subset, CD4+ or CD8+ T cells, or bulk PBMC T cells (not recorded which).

The CDR3: CASSPKASSNRELFF. This sequence joins TRBV12-3 or TRBV12-4 and TRBJ2-2. This CDR3 spans 15 amino acids.